The rows below give T cell receptor beta chains drawn from one sample of a study of blood T cell repertoires in COVID-19. The repertoire was sequenced with immunoSEQ multiplex PCR; TCRdb's copy has only in-frame clones and lacks some. The table records 80,000 to 100,000 clones, 75% to 90% of them present only once. The sequencing input was peripheral blood. The receptors stem from a woman older than 75 with acute or convalescent COVID-19. Both conserved end residues are part of each CDR3. The order of the fields is V gene, J gene, D gene, clone size, CDR3 protein, CDR3 DNA. D genes are given only for firm matches. Not all rows give a size; the values are once, few, many and, for expanded clones, a class.

TRBV10-3	TRBJ2-7	TRBD2	NA	CAIDGGGYEQYF	TGTGCCATCGACGGGGGGGGCTACGAGCAGTACTTC
TRBV10-3	TRBJ1-5	NA	NA	CAISESSGGDQPQHF	TGTGCCATCAGTGAGTCAAGCGGGGGGGATCAGCCCCAGCATTTT
TRBV19	TRBJ2-1	NA	NA	CASSIASGHNEQFF	TGTGCCAGTAGTATCGCTTCAGGCCACAATGAGCAGTTCTTC
TRBV7-3	TRBJ1-3	NA	NA	CASSLVRAEGNTIYF	TGTGCCAGCAGCTTAGTCAGGGCGGAGGGAAACACCATATATTTT
TRBV6-5	TRBJ1-6	NA	NA	CASSSPFGLNSPLHF	TGTGCCAGCAGTTCCCCCTTCGGTCTGAATTCACCCCTCCACTTT
TRBV5-1	TRBJ1-2	TRBD1	few	CASSLVAGDSLGGYTF	TGCGCCAGCAGCTTGGTGGCTGGGGACAGCCTCGGGGGCTACACCTTC
TRBV19	TRBJ1-1	TRBD1	NA	CASSGTGAMNTEAFF	TGTGCCAGTAGTGGGACAGGGGCGATGAACACTGAAGCTTTCTTT
TRBV5-5	TRBJ1-2	NA	few	CASSLRLAAPDYGYTF	TGTGCCAGCAGCTTGCGGTTAGCGGCCCCAGACTATGGCTACACCTTC
TRBV6-5	TRBJ1-1	TRBD1	NA	CASRSGGRAEAFF	TGTGCCAGCAGGTCAGGGGGGCGAGCTGAAGCTTTCTTT
TRBV28	TRBJ1-6	NA	NA	CASSLEGYNSPLHF	TGTGCCAGCAGTTTGGAGGGCTATAATTCACCCCTCCACTTT
TRBV9	TRBJ2-7	TRBD2	NA	CASSVEGGGISYEQYF	TGTGCCAGCAGCGTAGAAGGCGGGGGGATCTCCTACGAGCAGTACTTC
TRBV4-2	TRBJ2-4	TRBD1	NA	CASSPQGAENIQYF	TGTGCCAGCAGCCCCCAGGGGGCCGAAAACATTCAGTACTTT
TRBV27	TRBJ1-2	NA	NA	CASSLTGLYGYTF	TGTGCCAGCAGTTTAACAGGGCTCTATGGCTACACCTTC
TRBV14	TRBJ1-1	NA	NA	CASSHQNGGLTEAFF	TGTGCCAGCAGCCACCAAAATGGGGGCTTGACTGAAGCTTTCTTT
TRBV11-2	TRBJ2-5	NA	NA	CASSRGETQYF	TGTGCCAGCAGCCGAGGGGAGACCCAGTACTTC
TRBV5-4	TRBJ2-1	NA	NA	CASSFAGTLSNEQFF	TGTGCCAGCAGCTTCGCCGGGACTTTAAGCAATGAGCAGTTCTTC
TRBV18	TRBJ1-1	NA	NA	CASSPVQGMNTEAFF	TGTGCCAGCTCACCAGTACAGGGTATGAACACTGAAGCTTTCTTT
TRBV10-3	TRBJ2-6	TRBD1	NA	CAISEGTGGSGANVLTF	TGTGCCATCAGTGAGGGGACAGGGGGCTCTGGGGCCAACGTCCTGACTTTC
TRBV6-5	TRBJ2-1	NA	NA	CASSYPGGHNEQFF	TGTGCCAGCAGTTACCCAGGGGGGCACAATGAGCAGTTCTTC
TRBV27	TRBJ2-1	NA	NA	CASSLRGAVYNEQFF	TGTGCCAGCAGTTTACGGGGGGCCGTATACAATGAGCAGTTCTTC
TRBV5-1	TRBJ1-6	TRBD1	NA	CASSLEGGPYNSPLHF	TGCGCCAGCAGCCTGGAAGGGGGCCCCTATAATTCACCCCTCCACTTT
TRBV19	TRBJ1-2	NA	NA	CASSINNLGTAGGGYTF	TGTGCCAGTAGTATCAACAATCTTGGGACTGCAGGCGGTGGCTACACCTTC
TRBV6-1	TRBJ2-7	NA	NA	CASSERGVSYEQYF	TGTGCCAGCAGTGAACGGGGAGTCTCCTACGAGCAGTACTTC
TRBV5-1	TRBJ2-7	TRBD2	NA	CASSYLLAGDYEQYF	TGCGCCAGCAGCTACCTACTAGCGGGGGACTACGAGCAGTACTTC
TRBV10-3	TRBJ1-1	NA	NA	CAITPGLNTEAFF	TGTGCCATCACCCCTGGCCTGAACACTGAAGCTTTCTTT
TRBV6-5	TRBJ1-4	NA	NA	CASSYAGSDEKLFF	TGTGCCAGCAGTTACGCAGGGTCTGATGAAAAACTGTTTTTT
TRBV6-2/TRBV6-3	TRBJ2-7	NA	NA	CASSTGTVTYEQYF	TGTGCCAGCAGTACCGGGACTGTCACCTACGAGCAGTACTTC
TRBV5-1	TRBJ1-1	NA	NA	CASSRGDFNTEAFF	TGCGCCAGCAGCCGTGGGGACTTCAACACTGAAGCTTTCTTT
TRBV6-5	TRBJ2-7	TRBD1	NA	CASSYSRTGAYEQYF	TGTGCCAGCAGTTACTCCCGGACAGGGGCCTACGAGCAGTACTTC
TRBV5-4	TRBJ2-5	TRBD1	NA	CASSSRSGGWGETQYF	TGTGCCAGCAGCTCCAGGTCAGGGGGCTGGGGAGAGACCCAGTACTTC
TRBV6-5	TRBJ2-1	NA	NA	CASRADRGEQFF	TGTGCCAGCAGGGCTGACAGAGGAGAGCAGTTCTTC
TRBV11-2	TRBJ1-3	TRBD1	NA	CASSLGQGRRYTIYF	TGTGCCAGCAGCTTGGGACAGGGGCGCCGGTACACCATATATTTT
TRBV28	TRBJ1-2	TRBD1	NA	CASSSSTGFGYTF	TGTGCCAGCAGTTCCTCGACAGGGTTTGGCTACACCTTC
TRBV6-6	TRBJ1-6	NA	NA	CASSYKRGENSPLHF	TGTGCCAGCAGTTACAAAAGGGGCGAGAATTCACCCCTCCACTTT
TRBV10-2	TRBJ2-7	NA	NA	CASSDFYEQYF	TGCGCCAGCAGCGACTTTTACGAGCAGTACTTC
TRBV19	TRBJ1-2	TRBD1	NA	CASSATGSGYGYTF	TGTGCCAGTAGCGCGACAGGGTCCGGCTATGGCTACACCTTC
TRBV9	TRBJ1-6	NA	NA	CASSVGPDSPLHF	TGTGCCAGCAGCGTAGGCCCGGATTCACCCCTCCACTTT